A single sample is the source of the 17 T cell receptor beta chains below, sequenced in a study of shared clonotypes between healthy human individuals. Repertoires were generated with immunoSEQ multiplex PCR, while TCRdb's copy carries only in-frame clones and drops some. The repertoire holds 2,500,000 or so clones, with under 95% as singletons. Source material: naive CD4+ T cells from PBMCs. Regarding subset: CD45RA+ positively selected. The receptor source for this set is a man between 18 and 35 years old in good health. Some clones in this sample may be carry-over from other donors' samples.

The chain joins TRBV5-1 to TRBJ1-2; 7 bases line up with TRBD1. The CDR3 length is 15 residues. The germline V gene encodes CDR1 SGHRS and CDR2 YFSETQ. V was pared by 5 bases and J by 8 bases, with 15 bases of the junction left unmatched. This chain's CDR3 is CASSGNRRGLVGYTF. In nucleotides, the CDR3 is TGCGCCAGCAGTGGAAATAGGAGGGGGCTGGTCGGCTACACCTTC.

The chain carries TRBV7-9 and TRBJ1-4; tentative D call: TRBD1 (5 bases). V gave up 4 bases and J gave up 6 bases, with 15 bases separating them. CDR3 length: 15 amino acids. Germline CDR1 SEHNR, CDR2 FQNEAQ (reference sequence). The DNA of the CDR3 is TGTGCCAGCAGCTACGGCGGGGGTGGCGATGAAAAACTGTTTTTT. Encoded protein: CASSYGGGGDEKLFF.

This sequence joins TRBV5-1 and TRBJ2-1; D not resolved. The CDR3 has 15 amino acids. Germline V gene sequence: CDR1 SGHRS, CDR2 YFSETQ. The V gene lost 2 bases and the J gene lost 3 bases, with 12 bases spanning the gap. CDR3 coding DNA: TGCGCCAGCAGCTTAGACCCTGCCGGCTACAATGAGCAGTTCTTC. Translation: CASSLDPAGYNEQFF. The full variable domain, with the rest looked up from reference TRBV5-1 and TRBJ2-1, is KAGVTQTPRYLIKTRGQQVTLSCSPISGHRSVSWYQQTPGQGLQFLFEYFSETQRNKGNFPGRFSGRQFSNSRSEMNVSTLELGDSALYLCASSLDPAGYNEQFFGPGTRLTVL.

The chain joins TRBV5-1 to TRBJ2-7; maybe TRBD2 (5 bases). The CDR3 is 12 residues long. V lost 4 bases, J lost 6 bases, and 11 bases lay in between. Germline CDR1 and CDR2: SGHRS and YFSETQ. CDR3 nucleotides: TGCGCCAGCAGCCTACAACTAGGCGAGCAGTACTTC. Residues: CASSLQLGEQYF. Full variable domain (missing parts from reference TRBV5-1 and TRBJ2-7): KAGVTQTPRYLIKTRGQQVTLSCSPISGHRSVSWYQQTPGQGLQFLFEYFSETQRNKGNFPGRFSGRQFSNSRSEMNVSTLELGDSALYLCASSLQLGEQYFGPGTRLTVT.

The chain couples TRBV30 to TRBJ1-2, with D perhaps matching TRBD1 (6 bases). Germline-derived CDR1 and CDR2 are GTSNPN and SVGIG (reference sequence). The V end lost 2 bases, the J end lost 7 bases, and 14 bases lay between the germline ends. This CDR3 has 13 residues. CDR3 loop: CAWSPLGGAGYTF. In DNA, the CDR3 is TGTGCCTGGAGTCCCTTGGGGGGGGCTGGCTACACCTTC.

V gene TRBV5-1 combines with J gene TRBJ1-2, with no clear D. This CDR3 contains 13 residues. In germline, CDR1 is SGHRS, CDR2 YFSETQ. V gave up 1 base and J gave up 3 bases, with 7 bases separating them. The CDR3 region is CASSLRAYYGYTF. The DNA for the CDR3 is TGCGCCAGCAGCTTGAGAGCGTACTATGGCTACACCTTC.

The V and J genes are TRBV9 and TRBJ2-7, with 9 bases matching TRBD2. Trimming removed 4 bases from V and 6 bases from J; junction bases left unmatched: 11. Germline CDR1 is SGDLS and CDR2 is YYNGEE. The CDR3 sequence is 15 residues long. The CDR3 DNA reads TGTGCCAGCAGCAATTCGGTAGCGGGAGTGGGCGAGCAGTACTTC. This codes for CASSNSVAGVGEQYF.

The chain recombines TRBV6-5 with TRBJ1-2; 8 bases agree with TRBD1. CDR3 length: 11 amino acids. After removal of 11 bases from V and 4 bases from J, the junction contained 3 bases not matched to a gene. In germline, CDR1 is MNHEY, CDR2 SVGAGI. This chain's CDR3 is CAGGQGYGYTF. DNA for the CDR3: TGTGCCGGCGGACAGGGCTATGGCTACACCTTC.

Note on this clone: This CDR3 is also generated by other DNA sequences in the sample. This chain links TRBV7-2 with TRBJ2-7; the D gene is possibly TRBD2 (5 bases). This CDR3 is 14 amino acids long. The germline V gene encodes CDR1 SGHTA and CDR2 FQGNSA. The V end was cut by 3 bases, the J end by 2 bases, with 11 bases between. The CDR3 protein is CASSFGGLTYEQYF. DNA of the CDR3: TGTGCCAGCAGCTTTGGCGGGCTAACCTACGAGCAGTACTTC.

V is TRBV4-2 and J is TRBJ2-2; 7 bases agree with TRBD2. Per germline, CDR1 LGHNA and CDR2 YNFKEQ. This CDR3 contains 18 residues. V lost 4 bases and J lost 7; bases outside the gene matches: 18. CDR3 protein: CASSPLPGAGSLVGELFF. The CDR3 DNA is TGTGCCAGCAGCCCCCTACCAGGAGCGGGGTCCCTAGTCGGGGAGCTGTTTTTT.

Here the CDR3 DNA reads TGTGCCAGCAGTGAACGACGGGGCCTCACTGAAGCTTTCTTT. Protein: CASSERRGLTEAFF. The chain recombines TRBV6-1 with TRBJ1-1; possibly TRBD1 for D (5 bases). Per the germline V gene, CDR1 is MNHNS and CDR2 is SASEGT. The CDR3 length is 14 residues. The V end was cut by 2 bases, the J end by 4 bases, with 11 bases between.

This chain uses TRBV6-1 with TRBJ2-7; 8 bases line up with TRBD2. V was pared by 6 bases and J by 6 bases, with 13 bases of the junction left unmatched. The germline V gene encodes CDR1 MNHNS and CDR2 SASEGT. The CDR3 has 15 amino acids. CDR3 residues: CASRAPPGGISEQYF. CDR3 bases: TGTGCCAGCAGGGCCCCCCCGGGGGGGATAAGCGAGCAGTACTTC.

The J gene is TRBJ2-3, the V gene TRBV7-3, with TRBD2 matching over 10 bases. Looked up from germline, CDR1 is SGHTA and CDR2 is FQGTGA. Germline trimming cut 4 bases from V and 2 bases from J; bases unmatched to any gene: 3. The CDR3 contains 15 residues. This chain's CDR3 is CASSSGLAVTDTQYF. Written as DNA, the CDR3 is TGTGCCAGCAGCTCCGGACTAGCGGTCACAGATACGCAGTATTTT.

The chain recombines TRBV18 with TRBJ1-1; D gene uncertain. Trimming shortened V by 2 bases and J by 3 bases, and 13 bases separated the two germline ends. CDR1 and CDR2 (germline): KGHSH, LQKENI. The CDR3 totals 15 residues. The CDR3 region is CASSPGIWEDTEAFF. In DNA form, the CDR3 reads TGTGCCAGCTCACCAGGGATCTGGGAGGACACTGAAGCTTTCTTT.

This chain links TRBV7-8 with TRBJ2-1, with D unresolved. This CDR3 region has 14 residues. V shed 2 bases and J shed 1 base, with 6 bases lying between them. The germline CDR1 and CDR2 sequences are SGHVS and FQNEAQ. The DNA of the CDR3 is TGTGCCAGCAGCTTATTTGGGTCCTACAATGAGCAGTTCTTC. Encoded protein: CASSLFGSYNEQFF. Full variable domain (missing parts from reference TRBV7-8 and TRBJ2-1): GAGVSQSPRYKVAKRGQDVALRCDPISGHVSLFWYQQALGQGPEFLTYFQNEAQLDKSGLPSDRFFAERPEGSVSTLKIQRTQQEDSAVYLCASSLFGSYNEQFFGPGTRLTVL.

The chain uses TRBV5-5 and TRBJ2-1; D gene uncertain. CDR3 size: 13 residues. The ends were cut back, 0 bases at V and 9 bases at J, with 10 bases in the middle. The germline V gene has CDR1 SGHKS and CDR2 YYEKEE (reference sequence). The CDR3 DNA is TGTGCCAGCAGCTTGGGAGTAGCTCGTGAGCAGTTCTTC. Translation gives CASSLGVAREQFF.

This clone was detected a few times. The chain joins TRBV14 to TRBJ1-1; no definite D call. Trimming left V 2 bases short and J 0 bases short, with 7 bases between. Germline V gene data show CDR1 as SGHDN and CDR2 as FVKESK. CDR3 size: 14 residues. Here the CDR3 reads CASSQSRMNTEAFF. For the CDR3, the DNA is TGTGCCAGCAGCCAAAGCAGGATGAACACTGAAGCTTTCTTT.